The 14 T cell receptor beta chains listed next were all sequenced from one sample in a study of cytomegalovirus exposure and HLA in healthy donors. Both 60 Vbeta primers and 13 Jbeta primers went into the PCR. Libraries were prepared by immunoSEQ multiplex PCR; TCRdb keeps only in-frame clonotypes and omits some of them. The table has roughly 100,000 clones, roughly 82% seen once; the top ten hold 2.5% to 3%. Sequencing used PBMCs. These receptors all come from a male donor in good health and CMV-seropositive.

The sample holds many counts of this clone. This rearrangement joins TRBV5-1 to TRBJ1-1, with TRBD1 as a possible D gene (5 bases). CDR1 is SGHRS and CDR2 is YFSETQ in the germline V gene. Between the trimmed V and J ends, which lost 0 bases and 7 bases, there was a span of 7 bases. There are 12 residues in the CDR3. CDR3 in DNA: TGCGCCAGCAGCTTGGGACAGCTTGAAGCTTTCTTT. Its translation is CASSLGQLEAFF.

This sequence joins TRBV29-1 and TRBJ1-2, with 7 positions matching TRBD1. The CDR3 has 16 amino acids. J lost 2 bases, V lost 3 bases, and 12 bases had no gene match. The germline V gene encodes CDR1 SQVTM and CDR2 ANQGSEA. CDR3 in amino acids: CSVDSPLGTVNYGYTF. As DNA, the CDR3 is TGCAGCGTTGATTCCCCCTTAGGGACAGTGAACTATGGCTACACCTTC.

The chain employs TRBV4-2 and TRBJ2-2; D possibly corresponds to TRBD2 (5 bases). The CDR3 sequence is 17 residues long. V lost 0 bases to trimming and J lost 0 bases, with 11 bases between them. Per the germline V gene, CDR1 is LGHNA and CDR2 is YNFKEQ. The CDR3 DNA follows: TGTGCCAGCAGCCAAGATCCCCCGACTACGAACACCGGGGAGCTGTTTTTT. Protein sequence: CASSQDPPTTNTGELFF.

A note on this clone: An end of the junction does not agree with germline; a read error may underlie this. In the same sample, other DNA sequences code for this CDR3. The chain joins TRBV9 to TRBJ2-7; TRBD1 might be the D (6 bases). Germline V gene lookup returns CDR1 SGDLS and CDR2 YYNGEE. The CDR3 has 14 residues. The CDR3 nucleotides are TGTGCCAGCAGCGTAGAGGGGGAGTCCTATGAGCAGTACTTC. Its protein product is CASSVEGESYEQYF.

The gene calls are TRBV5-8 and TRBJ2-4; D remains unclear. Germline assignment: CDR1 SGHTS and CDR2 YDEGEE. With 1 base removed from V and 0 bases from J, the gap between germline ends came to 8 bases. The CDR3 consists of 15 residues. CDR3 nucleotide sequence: TGTGCCAGCAGCTTGCCCGAGATAGCCAAAAACATTCAGTACTTC. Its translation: CASSLPEIAKNIQYF.

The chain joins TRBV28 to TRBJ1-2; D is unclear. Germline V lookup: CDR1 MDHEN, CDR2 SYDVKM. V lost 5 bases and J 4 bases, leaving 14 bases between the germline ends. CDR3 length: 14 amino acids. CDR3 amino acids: CASSPTMGFYGYTF. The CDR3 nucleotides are TGTGCCAGCAGTCCGACTATGGGTTTCTATGGCTACACCTTC.

CDR3 DNA: TGTGCCAGCTCGGCGGGACTAGCGGAAGAGCAGTACTTC. Protein product: CASSAGLAEEQYF. The rearrangement uses TRBV2 and TRBJ2-7; TRBD2 aligns across 11 bases. The CDR3 covers 13 residues. With 8 bases clipped from V and 7 bases from J, the junction kept 7 bases outside the gene matches. Germline-derived CDR1 and CDR2 are SNHLY and FYNNEI.

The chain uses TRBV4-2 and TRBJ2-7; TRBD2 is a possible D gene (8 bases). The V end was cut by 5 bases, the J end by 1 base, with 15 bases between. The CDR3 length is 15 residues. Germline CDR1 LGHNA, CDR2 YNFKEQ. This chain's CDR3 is CASSEGAGGSYEQYF. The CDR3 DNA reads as TGTGCCAGCAGCGAGGGGGCGGGGGGTTCCTACGAGCAGTACTTC.

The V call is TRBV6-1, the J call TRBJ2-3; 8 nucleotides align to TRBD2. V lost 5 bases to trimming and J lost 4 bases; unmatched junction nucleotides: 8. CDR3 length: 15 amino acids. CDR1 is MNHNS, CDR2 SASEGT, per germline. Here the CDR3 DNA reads TGTGCCAGCAGTCTCAGCGGGAGTGGAGCAGATACGCAGTATTTT. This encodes CASSLSGSGADTQYF.

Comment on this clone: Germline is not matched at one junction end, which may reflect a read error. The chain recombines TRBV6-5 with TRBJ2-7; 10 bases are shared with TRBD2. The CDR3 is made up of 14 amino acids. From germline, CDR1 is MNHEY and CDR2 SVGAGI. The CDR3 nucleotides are TGTGCCGGCAGTTACGGGACTAGCGTGTACGAGCAGTACTTC. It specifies CAGSYGTSVYEQYF.

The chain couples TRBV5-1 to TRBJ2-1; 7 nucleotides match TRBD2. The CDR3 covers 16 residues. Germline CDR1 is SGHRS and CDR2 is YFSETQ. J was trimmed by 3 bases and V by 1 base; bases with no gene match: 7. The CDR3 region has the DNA TGCGCCAGCAGCTTGTTAGGGGCTAGCGGCTACAATGAGCAGTTCTTC. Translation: CASSLLGASGYNEQFF.

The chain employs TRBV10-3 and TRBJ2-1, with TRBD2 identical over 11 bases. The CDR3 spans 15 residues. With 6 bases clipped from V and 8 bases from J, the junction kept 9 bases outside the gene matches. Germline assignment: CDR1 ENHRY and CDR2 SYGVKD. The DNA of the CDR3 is TGTGCCATCAGAACAACTAGCGGGAGAGTGGATGAGCAGTTCTTC. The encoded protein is CAIRTTSGRVDEQFF.

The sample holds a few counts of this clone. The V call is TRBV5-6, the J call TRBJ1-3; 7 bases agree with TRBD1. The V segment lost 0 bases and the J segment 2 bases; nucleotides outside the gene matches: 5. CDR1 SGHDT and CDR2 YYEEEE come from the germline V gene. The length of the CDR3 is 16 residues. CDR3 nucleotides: TGTGCCAGCAGCTTGGGTACAGGGGTACCTGGAAACACCATATATTTT. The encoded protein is CASSLGTGVPGNTIYF.

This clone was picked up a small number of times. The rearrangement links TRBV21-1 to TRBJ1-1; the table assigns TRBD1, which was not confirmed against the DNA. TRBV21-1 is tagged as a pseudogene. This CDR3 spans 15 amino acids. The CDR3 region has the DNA TGTGCCAGCAGCATGGGGACAGGGCGGTACACTGAAGCTTTCTTT. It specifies CASSMGTGRYTEAFF.